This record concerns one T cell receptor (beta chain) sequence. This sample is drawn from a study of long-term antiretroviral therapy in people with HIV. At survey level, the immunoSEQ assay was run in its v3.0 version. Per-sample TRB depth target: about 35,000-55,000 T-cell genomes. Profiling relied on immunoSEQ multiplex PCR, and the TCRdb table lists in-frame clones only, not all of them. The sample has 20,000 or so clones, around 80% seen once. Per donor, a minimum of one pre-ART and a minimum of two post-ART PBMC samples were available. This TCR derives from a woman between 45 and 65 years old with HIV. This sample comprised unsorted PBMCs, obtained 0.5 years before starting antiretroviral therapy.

The CDR3 region is CSVDLRGIHGETQYF. Here the CDR3 DNA reads TGCAGCGTTGACCTACGGGGGATCCACGGAGAGACCCAGTACTTC. The V gene is TRBV29-1, the J gene TRBJ2-5; maybe TRBD2 (6 bases). Germline CDR1 SQVTM, CDR2 ANQGSEA. The CDR3 contains 15 residues. The V end lost 3 bases, the J end lost 4 bases, and 18 bases lay between the germline ends.